This T cell receptor (beta chain) was recorded in a study of blood T cell repertoires in COVID-19. Using immunoSEQ multiplex PCR, the repertoire was profiled, and TCRdb retains in-frame clones only, with some absent. This table holds fewer than 110,000 clones, over 75% found once. The ends were cut back, 6 bases at V and 5 bases at J, with 19 bases in the middle. Germline V gene sequence: CDR1 MNHNY, CDR2 SVGAGI (reference sequence). This CDR3 comprises 15 residues. J is TRBJ1-1 and V is TRBV6-6; D ambiguous. The specimen sequenced was peripheral blood. This receptor was taken from a human donor in a cohort sampled during active or convalescent COVID-19. The CDR3 DNA is TGTGCCAGCAGCCTTTCGGGCCGGGAATTAACTGAAGCTTTCTTT. As protein: CASSLSGRELTEAFF.